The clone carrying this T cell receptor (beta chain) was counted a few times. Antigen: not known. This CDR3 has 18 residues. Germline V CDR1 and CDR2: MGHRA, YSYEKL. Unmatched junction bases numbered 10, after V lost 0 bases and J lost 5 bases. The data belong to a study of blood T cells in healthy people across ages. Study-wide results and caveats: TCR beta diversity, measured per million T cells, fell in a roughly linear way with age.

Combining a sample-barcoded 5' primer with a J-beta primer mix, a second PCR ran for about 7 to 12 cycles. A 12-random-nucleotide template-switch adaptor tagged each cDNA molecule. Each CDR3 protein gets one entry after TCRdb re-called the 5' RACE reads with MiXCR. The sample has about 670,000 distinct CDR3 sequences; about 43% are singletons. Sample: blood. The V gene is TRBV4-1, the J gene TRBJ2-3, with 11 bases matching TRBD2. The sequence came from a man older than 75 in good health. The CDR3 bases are TGCGCCAGCAGCCAAGATCTGGCTAGCGGGGGGCCAAGAGATACGCAGTATTTT. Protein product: CASSQDLASGGPRDTQYF.